The present entry profiles one T cell receptor (beta chain) with its context. The target antigen is unknown. The sample belongs to a study of siplizumab effects on memory and regulatory T cells. Findings and caveats of the study: A naive or memory phenotype could not be assigned to roughly 75-95% of the proliferating CD4+ or CD8+ clones. Alloreactive sequences whose origin lay in unstimulated CD4+ memory cells were significantly reduced by siplizumab. The study found naive T cells seemingly more diverse than memory cells and seemingly major alloresponse contributors.

The V segment lost 6 bases and the J segment 1 base; nucleotides outside the gene matches: 4. CDR1 is MNHEY, CDR2 SVGAGI, per germline. This CDR3 has 14 residues. For every sample, 95,000 to 100,000 TCR templates were assayed. Some clones are missing from TCRdb's copy, which holds only in-frame ones; the method was immunoSEQ multiplex PCR. Of some 100,000 clones in the sample, roughly 92% were seen once. This chain links TRBV6-5 with TRBJ2-7, with 9 bases identical to TRBD1. The sequenced sample was Tregs sorted from blood. This sequence originates from a human donor in good health. The CDR3 region has the DNA TGTGCCAGCAGAAGAGACAGGGGGTCCTACGAGCAGTACTTC. Protein sequence: CASRRDRGSYEQYF.